This T cell receptor beta chain stems from a study of T cell repertoires in cytomegalovirus infection. Study findings and constraints: The ex vivo response was dominated by HLA-C-restricted CMV-specific TCR beta clonotypes.

TCRdb redid the calling of the reads with MiXCR, one entry per CDR3 protein. Of around 450,000 distinct CDR3 sequences listed, under 40% are singletons. In regard to this clonotype: Its antigen remains unknown.

This CDR3 comprises 14 residues. V was shortened by 6 bases and J by 0 bases, with 12 bases between the two germline ends. The germline V gene has CDR1 SGHTS and CDR2 YDEGEE. This chain links TRBV5-8 with TRBJ1-2, with D unresolved. The receptor was derived from a human donor in good health (CMV status not recorded). Some clones in this sample may be carry-over from other donors' samples. Material for sequencing was PBMCs. The CDR3 bases are TGTGCCAGCACCCAGACGGAAACTAACTATGGCTACACCTTC. This codes for CASTQTETNYGYTF.